Presented here are 3 T cell receptor beta chains from one specimen sequenced in a study of blood T cell repertoires in COVID-19. Sequencing was performed with immunoSEQ multiplex PCR; in TCRdb, only in-frame clones are kept and a portion is missing. The repertoire includes roughly 80,000 clones, about 91% of them detected once, and 6% to 7.5% sits in the top ten. Material: peripheral blood. These receptors all stem from a woman older than 75 with acute or convalescent COVID-19.

The chain couples TRBV6-6 to TRBJ2-7, with TRBD2 as a possible D gene (7 bases). Germline CDR1 is MNHNY and CDR2 is SVGAGI (reference sequence). The V end lost 8 bases, the J end lost 3 bases, and 20 bases lay between the germline ends. The CDR3 has 15 residues. CDR3 nucleotides: TGTGCCAGCGGGGGGGCTCGGAAGGTATTCTACGAGCAGTACTTC. It is translated as CASGGARKVFYEQYF.

For the CDR3, the DNA is TGTGCCAGCAGCACAGGGGCCATCAATGAGCAGTTCTTC. Protein product: CASSTGAINEQFF. The chain joins TRBV6-2 or TRBV6-3 to TRBJ2-1; 7 bases align to TRBD1. V lost 6 bases to trimming and J lost 6 bases; unmatched junction nucleotides: 5. The germline V gene encodes CDR1 MNHEY and CDR2 SVGEGT. The CDR3 has 13 residues.

The V and J genes are TRBV6-2 or TRBV6-3 and TRBJ2-3; 10 bases align to TRBD1. The CDR3 extends over 15 amino acids. Germline-derived CDR1 and CDR2 are MNHEY and SVGEGT. V lost 2 bases to trimming and J lost 3 bases; unmatched junction nucleotides: 2. Here the CDR3 reads CASSYRGQGTDTQYF. The CDR3 bases are TGTGCCAGCAGTTACAGGGGACAGGGGACAGATACGCAGTATTTT.